The 17 T cell receptor beta chains below all came from one sample that was sequenced in a study of T cells in Graves' hyperthyroidism and ophthalmopathy. RNA transcripts served as the template for amplifying TCR beta CDR3 regions. The TCR CDR3 first-round RT-PCR relied on the HTBI primer set. TCRdb fed the multiplex PCR reads into MiXCR, producing one record per CDR3 protein. This table has hundreds of thousands of distinct CDR3 sequences, roughly 13% appearing once. What was sequenced was blood. Receptors originate from a woman in her 40s with Graves' ophthalmopathy.

This clonotype was seen more than once but under ten times. This rearrangement joins TRBV6-1 to TRBJ1-2, with a weak D call TRBD1 (5 bases). This CDR3 spans 15 amino acids. The V gene's germline CDR1 is MNHNS and CDR2 SASEGT. The V end was cut by 1 base, the J end by 4 bases, with 13 bases between. The CDR3 bases are TGTGCCAGCAGTGAAGTCAGGGACCGCCCCTATGGCTACACCTTC. Translation gives CASSEVRDRPYGYTF.

V gene TRBV5-6 combines with J gene TRBJ2-3; D is perhaps TRBD1 (5 bases). Germline values: CDR1 SGHDT, CDR2 YYEEEE. V dropped 5 bases and J dropped 4 bases, with 8 bases sitting between them. The CDR3 is made up of 12 amino acids. The DNA of the CDR3 is TGTGCCAGCAGTTGGACACCAGATACGCAGTATTTT. Encoded protein: CASSWTPDTQYF.

This clonotype came up a few times. The chain couples TRBV12-3 or TRBV12-4 to TRBJ2-5, with TRBD2 identical over 9 bases. The CDR3 runs 17 residues. The V segment lost 1 base and the J segment 3 bases; nucleotides outside the gene matches: 9. CDR3 amino acids: CASSLVGSGGDKETQYF. The CDR3 DNA reads TGTGCCAGCAGTTTAGTCGGTAGCGGGGGTGATAAAGAGACCCAGTACTTC.

This clonotype was recorded many times. V usage is TRBV27 and J usage is TRBJ2-7; 10 bases fit TRBD2. J lost 4 bases, V lost 0 bases, and 6 bases had no gene match. Germline loops: CDR1 MNHEY, CDR2 SMNVEV (reference sequence). This CDR3 region has 16 residues. DNA of the CDR3: TGTGCCAGCAGTTTATCCCCTAGCGGGAGAGGATACGAGCAGTACTTC. Its protein product is CASSLSPSGRGYEQYF.

The table lists this clonotype with many counts. CDR3 sequence: CASSLGPRQEQFF. For the CDR3, the DNA is TGTGCCAGCAGTTTAGGGCCCCGACAGGAGCAGTTCTTC. The chain joins TRBV12-3 or TRBV12-4 to TRBJ2-1; maybe TRBD1 (5 bases). CDR3 size: 13 residues. The V end lost 1 base, the J end lost 10 bases, and 11 bases lay between the germline ends.

This clonotype was detected only a few times. The V call is TRBV4-1, the J call TRBJ2-5; D might be TRBD2 (5 bases). Trimming removed 1 base from V and 4 bases from J, with 16 bases in between. The CDR3 sequence is 16 residues long. Germline lookup yields CDR1 MGHRA and CDR2 YSYEKL. Here the CDR3 DNA reads TGCGCCAGCAGCCAAGGAACAGCCTCAGGAGGAGAGACCCAGTACTTC. Translating it yields CASSQGTASGGETQYF.

This clonotype has just a few counts. The gene calls are TRBV7-8 and TRBJ1-5; TRBD1 matches 7 bases. Losses at the gene ends were 2 bases for V and 9 bases for J; bases not matched to a gene: 10. The CDR3 has 15 amino acids. Per the germline V gene, CDR1 is SGHVS and CDR2 is FQNEAQ. The CDR3 reads CASSLRGQSSPPQHF. In DNA form, the CDR3 reads TGTGCCAGCAGCTTAAGGGGGCAGAGTTCGCCGCCCCAGCATTTT.

The sample holds many counts of this clonotype. The V call is TRBV11-2, the J call TRBJ1-1; D is unresolved. Germline V gene lookup returns CDR1 SGHAT and CDR2 FQNNGV. The CDR3 loop spans 13 amino acids. V gave up 5 bases and J gave up 0 bases, with 7 bases separating them. The CDR3 nucleotides are TGTGCCAGCAGCGCTGGAGTGAACACTGAAGCTTTCTTT. Translated, it gives CASSAGVNTEAFF.

This clonotype was picked up a small number of times. The V call is TRBV20-1, the J call TRBJ1-6; no definite D call. In germline, CDR1 is DFQATT, CDR2 SNEGSKA (reference sequence). This CDR3 is 14 amino acids long. V gave up 0 bases and J gave up 7 bases, with 10 bases separating them. The CDR3 DNA reads as TGCAGTGCTAGAGATATAAGCGAAAATTCACCCCTCCACTTT. Translation gives CSARDISENSPLHF.

The chain has TRBV29-1 and TRBJ1-1, with 9 bases identical to TRBD1. The CDR3 contains 12 residues. V dropped 6 bases and J dropped 7; count of bases not matched to a gene: 6. CDR1 and CDR2 from the germline V gene are SQVTM and ANQGSEA. The CDR3 DNA reads TGCAGCGTCCTGACAGGGGGACTTGAAGCTTTCTTT. Protein sequence: CSVLTGGLEAFF.

This clonotype was detected many times. V is TRBV28 and J is TRBJ1-2; D unresolved. Deletions cut 6 bases from V and 8 bases from J, with 22 bases between. CDR1 is MDHEN and CDR2 is SYDVKM in the germline V gene. The CDR3 loop spans 15 amino acids. The CDR3 nucleotides are TGTGCCAGCAGCCAACTCCGGGTCCCGTCCCTCGGCTACACCTTC. As protein: CASSQLRVPSLGYTF.

In this sample, this clonotype turned up many times. The rearrangement uses TRBV6-1 and TRBJ2-1; 9 bases line up with TRBD2. The V gene's germline CDR1 is MNHNS and CDR2 SASEGT. V was clipped by 6 bases and J by 7 bases; unmatched bases: 13. This CDR3 has 16 residues. The chain's CDR3 is CASRSLRLAGRNEQFF. Written as DNA, the CDR3 is TGTGCCAGCAGATCCCTTCGTCTAGCGGGAAGGAATGAGCAGTTCTTC.

This clonotype has ten or more counts. The V call is TRBV5-5, the J call TRBJ2-1; D unresolved. V lost 1 base to trimming and J lost 5 bases, with 13 bases between them. The V gene's germline CDR1 is SGHKS and CDR2 YYEKEE (reference sequence). The CDR3 length is 15 residues. The CDR3 is CASSLNPTGHNEQFF. The CDR3 region has the DNA TGTGCCAGCAGCTTGAACCCCACGGGCCACAATGAGCAGTTCTTC.

This clonotype was found many times. The chain carries TRBV6-1 and TRBJ1-2, with TRBD1 as a possible D gene (6 bases). CDR3 size: 13 residues. Germline CDR1 MNHNS, CDR2 SASEGT. V was trimmed by 10 bases and J by 0 bases, leaving 12 bases between them. The CDR3 spells CAMATGSNYGYTF. The DNA of the CDR3 is TGTGCCATGGCGACAGGTTCTAACTATGGCTACACCTTC.

This clonotype was counted many times. The chain is built from TRBV2 and TRBJ2-7; D remains ambiguous. V was cut by 2 bases and J by 5 bases, with 16 bases left in between. CDR1 is SNHLY and CDR2 is FYNNEI in the germline V gene. The CDR3 spans 15 residues. CDR3 amino acids: CASSEPGPTPNEQYF. CDR3 in DNA: TGTGCCAGCAGTGAACCCGGGCCAACCCCCAACGAGCAGTACTTC. Complete variable domain (other parts from reference TRBV2 and TRBJ2-7): EPEVTQTPSHQVTQMGQEVILRCVPISNHLYFYWYRQILGQKVEFLVSFYNNEISEKSEIFDDQFSVERPDGSNFTLKIRSTKLEDSAMYFCASSEPGPTPNEQYFGPGTRLTVT.

This clonotype came up many times. The genes are TRBV6-1 and TRBJ2-3; 10 nucleotides agree with TRBD2. V dropped 4 bases and J dropped 0; count of bases not matched to a gene: 4. Germline-derived CDR1 and CDR2 are MNHNS and SASEGT. This CDR3 spans 16 amino acids. CDR3 coding DNA: TGTGCCAGCAGTGCTCGACTAGCGGGTAGCACAGATACGCAGTATTTT. It is translated as CASSARLAGSTDTQYF.

The DNA of the CDR3 is TGTGCCACCAGCAGAGATGCAGATTGGACAGGGAGCAATCAGCCCCAGCATTTT. It specifies CATSRDADWTGSNQPQHF. The chain employs TRBV15 and TRBJ1-5, with 8 bases aligning to TRBD1. CDR3 length equals 18 residues. Germline V gene lookup returns CDR1 LNHNV and CDR2 YYDKDF (reference sequence). V gave up 0 bases and J gave up 1 base; unmatched junction bases: 8.